This entry concerns a single T cell receptor (beta chain). Its antigen is unknown. The data belong to a study of cytomegalovirus exposure and HLA in healthy donors. Study observations and caveats: In vitro data verified a few CMV-associated chains as specific for CMV antigens.

The PCR made use of 60 Vbeta and 13 Jbeta primers. Repertoires were generated with immunoSEQ multiplex PCR, while TCRdb's copy carries only in-frame clones and drops some. The sample carries around 200,000 clones, about 81% recorded once. Germline values: CDR1 SGHTA, CDR2 FQGTGA. V lost 4 bases and J lost 9, with 10 bases in between. This CDR3 comprises 12 residues. The chain recombines TRBV7-3 with TRBJ2-1, with D perhaps TRBD1 (5 bases). The source of this sequence is a woman under 30 in good health and CMV-seronegative. Sequenced: PBMCs. The CDR3 bases are TGTGCCAGCAGCTCCTATCAGGGTGAGCAGTTCTTC. Translated: CASSSYQGEQFF.